Listed here are 30 T cell receptor beta chains from one sample, sequenced in a study of shared clonotypes between healthy human individuals. Here immunoSEQ multiplex PCR was the method, and the copy in TCRdb shows in-frame clones only, minus some. The sample has 850,000 to 1,200,000 clones, about 75% seen once. The sequenced sample consisted of memory CD4+ T cells sorted from blood. The subset denotes: CD45RA-negative fraction. The source is a man in his late teens or twenties in good health.

V and J are TRBV28 and TRBJ1-1, with 7 positions matching TRBD1. V shed 6 bases, J shed 0 bases, and the junction held 7 bases outside the gene matches. In germline, CDR1 is MDHEN, CDR2 SYDVKM. The CDR3 is made up of 15 amino acids. CDR3 DNA sequence: TGTGCCAGCAGCCCGACAGGGTACATGAACACTGAAGCTTTCTTT. Amino acid sequence: CASSPTGYMNTEAFF.

This chain connects TRBV6-5 to TRBJ2-6, with D perhaps TRBD2 (6 bases). The ends were cut back, 3 bases at V and 1 base at J, with 10 bases in the middle. The V gene's germline CDR1 is MNHEY and CDR2 SVGAGI. The CDR3 spans 16 residues. The CDR3 loop reads CASSYRGRSGANVLTF. The DNA for the CDR3 is TGTGCCAGCAGTTATAGAGGGAGGTCTGGGGCCAACGTCCTGACTTTC.

This CDR3 reads CASSSQKGGFGYTF. CDR3 coding DNA: TGTGCCAGCAGTTCCCAAAAGGGGGGTTTTGGCTACACCTTC. The chain couples TRBV27 to TRBJ1-2, with a weak D call TRBD1 (6 bases). Deletions cut 4 bases from V and 7 bases from J, with 16 bases between. The CDR3 has 14 residues. Per germline, CDR1 MNHEY and CDR2 SMNVEV (reference sequence).

The chain combines TRBV30 with TRBJ2-3; D gene ambiguous. The length of the CDR3 is 14 residues. Trimming left V 0 bases short and J 0 bases short, with 7 bases between. Germline V CDR1 and CDR2: GTSNPN, SVGIG (reference sequence). The CDR3 loop reads CAWSVSSSTDTQYF. CDR3 nucleotides: TGTGCCTGGAGTGTAAGCTCTAGCACAGATACGCAGTATTTT.

The chain combines TRBV19 with TRBJ2-1; possibly TRBD1 or TRBD2 for D (5 bases each). V lost 5 bases and J lost 5, with 16 bases in between. In germline, CDR1 is LNHDA, CDR2 SQIVND (reference sequence). CDR3 size: 15 residues. The chain's CDR3 is CASSRLRDLHNEQFF. CDR3 coding DNA: TGTGCCAGTAGTCGGCTCCGGGACCTTCACAATGAGCAGTTCTTC.

This clone has only a few counts. This sample also contains other DNA sequences that code for the same CDR3. The rearrangement links TRBV6-1 to TRBJ1-5; 8 bases are shared with TRBD1. With V trimmed by 6 bases and J by 4 bases, 5 bases remained unmatched. CDR1 and CDR2 from the germline V gene are MNHNS and SASEGT. CDR3 length: 14 residues. As DNA, the CDR3 is TGTGCCAGCAGCGAACAGGGGGGTAATCAGCCCCAGCATTTT. Protein product: CASSEQGGNQPQHF.

The rearrangement uses TRBV2 and TRBJ1-4, with D maybe TRBD1 (6 bases). Germline CDR1 SNHLY, CDR2 FYNNEI. V was clipped by 7 bases and J by 3 bases, with 15 bases between them. This CDR3 region has 15 residues. CDR3 in amino acids: CASKLQGGSNEKLFF. CDR3 in DNA: TGTGCCAGCAAGCTACAGGGAGGCTCTAATGAAAAACTGTTTTTT.

This clone was seen a handful of times. Other DNA sequences in the same sample also yield this CDR3. The rearrangement uses TRBV30 and TRBJ1-2, with no clear D. Trimming left V 1 base short and J 4 bases short, with 7 bases between. The germline V gene encodes CDR1 GTSNPN and CDR2 SVGIG (reference sequence). This CDR3 is 12 amino acids long. The CDR3: CAWSGTGYGYTF. DNA for the CDR3: TGTGCCTGGAGTGGGACTGGCTATGGCTACACCTTC.

The table lists this clone with a few counts. The CDR3 nucleotides are TGCGCCAGCAGCCACGGGACTAGCGGGTTCACAGATACGCAGTATTTT. Its protein product is CASSHGTSGFTDTQYF. The chain carries TRBV5-1 and TRBJ2-3; 12 bases map to TRBD2. This CDR3 is 16 amino acids long. Germline CDR1 SGHRS, CDR2 YFSETQ. Unmatched junction bases numbered 5, after V lost 4 bases and J lost 2 bases. The full variable domain, in which reference TRBV5-1 and TRBJ2-3 provide the parts outside the CDR3, is KAGVTQTPRYLIKTRGQQVTLSCSPISGHRSVSWYQQTPGQGLQFLFEYFSETQRNKGNFPGRFSGRQFSNSRSEMNVSTLELGDSALYLCASSHGTSGFTDTQYFGPGTRLTVL.

Regarding this clone: The same CDR3 also results from other DNA sequences found in this sample. This chain links TRBV2 with TRBJ2-2, with no clear D. The V gene lost 6 bases and the J gene lost 4 bases, with 9 bases spanning the gap. This CDR3 is 13 amino acids long. From germline, CDR1 is SNHLY and CDR2 FYNNEI. The CDR3 DNA follows: TGTGCCAGCAGCACAGCTGGCACCGGGGAGCTGTTTTTT. This codes for CASSTAGTGELFF.

The CDR3 loop is CASSAWGPNTGELFF. Here the CDR3 DNA reads TGTGCCAGCAGCGCCTGGGGGCCCAACACCGGGGAGCTGTTTTTT. The chain joins TRBV11-2 to TRBJ2-2, with TRBD1 as a possible D gene (6 bases). V shed 5 bases and J shed 2 bases, with 12 bases lying between them. The germline V gene encodes CDR1 SGHAT and CDR2 FQNNGV. This CDR3 is 15 amino acids long.

This sequence joins TRBV7-9 and TRBJ2-1; D is unclear. CDR1 SEHNR and CDR2 FQNEAQ come from the germline V gene (reference sequence). V was shortened by 4 bases and J by 8 bases, with 12 bases between the two germline ends. There are 13 residues in the CDR3. This CDR3 is CASSSNYWDEQFF. The CDR3 coding sequence is TGTGCCAGCAGCTCAAATTACTGGGATGAGCAGTTCTTC.

V and J are TRBV7-2 and TRBJ2-5, with D unresolved. The V end was cut by 3 bases, the J end by 0 bases, with 20 bases between. The CDR3 contains 18 residues. Germline assignment: CDR1 SGHTA and CDR2 FQGNSA. CDR3 nucleotides: TGTGCCAGCAGCTTGACTCATGGATCTTTGGCGAACCAAGAGACCCAGTACTTC. Protein: CASSLTHGSLANQETQYF.

The count of this clone is one. The rearrangement links TRBV7-2 to TRBJ2-3; perhaps D is TRBD1 or TRBD2 (5 bases each). Trimming stripped 5 bases from V and 4 bases from J, with 16 bases between. This CDR3 has 15 residues. The V gene's germline CDR1 is SGHTA and CDR2 FQGNSA. CDR3: CASSTYKGSADTQYF. CDR3 sequence (DNA): TGTGCCAGCAGCACTTACAAGGGGAGCGCAGATACGCAGTATTTT.

The chain couples TRBV7-2 to TRBJ1-5, with no clear D. Germline V lookup: CDR1 SGHTA, CDR2 FQGNSA. Trimming took off 0 bases at V and 6 bases at J, with 12 bases between the two ends. The CDR3 extends over 15 amino acids. CDR3: CASSLALLAGQPQHF. DNA of the CDR3: TGTGCCAGCAGCTTAGCGTTATTAGCGGGTCAGCCCCAGCATTTT.

The J gene is TRBJ2-3, the V gene TRBV29-1; 11 bases align to TRBD1. This CDR3 is 14 amino acids long. Per the germline V gene, CDR1 is SQVTM and CDR2 is ANQGSEA. J gave up 4 bases and V 7 bases, and 7 bases lay outside the gene matches. The CDR3 is CSAGGTGGADTQYF. CDR3 coding DNA: TGCAGCGCTGGCGGGACAGGGGGAGCAGATACGCAGTATTTT.

The V gene is TRBV5-8, the J gene TRBJ2-3, with TRBD1 identical over 7 bases. J gave up 3 bases and V 0 bases, and 4 bases lay outside the gene matches. Germline CDR1 is SGHTS and CDR2 is YDEGEE. The CDR3 is made up of 15 amino acids. CDR3: CASSLGTGRTDTQYF. The CDR3, as DNA: TGTGCCAGCAGCTTGGGGACAGGCCGGACAGATACGCAGTATTTT.

On this clone itself: One base separates it from a far larger clone, so it is likely a read error. Other DNA sequences from this sample encode an identical CDR3 as well. This chain uses TRBV9 with TRBJ1-2; TRBD1 matches 9 bases. This CDR3 has 14 residues. J was trimmed by 2 bases and V by 2 bases; bases with no gene match: 1. Germline values: CDR1 SGDLS, CDR2 YYNGEE. The CDR3 DNA is TGTGCCAGCAGCGTCGGGACAGGGAACTATGGCTACACCTTC. It translates to CASSVGTGNYGYTF.

The rearrangement links TRBV7-6 to TRBJ1-4, with D uncertain. This CDR3 contains 13 residues. V gave up 2 bases and J gave up 6 bases, with 7 bases separating them. Looked up from germline, CDR1 is SGHVS and CDR2 is FNYEAQ. In DNA, the CDR3 is TGTGCCAGCAGCTTATTCACTGATGAAAAACTGTTTTTT. Translating it yields CASSLFTDEKLFF.

The chain is built from TRBV28 and TRBJ1-6, with 11 bases fitting TRBD1. The CDR3 contains 18 residues. The V gene end was trimmed by 4 bases and the J gene end by 6 bases; junction bases not matched to a gene: 11. The germline V gene encodes CDR1 MDHEN and CDR2 SYDVKM. The CDR3: CASSSPGTGGSFNSPLHF. CDR3 nucleotides: TGTGCCAGCAGTTCCCCCGGGACAGGGGGTAGCTTTAATTCACCCCTCCACTTT.

This clone was seen a handful of times. V usage is TRBV9 and J usage is TRBJ1-4; D might be TRBD1 (5 bases). The CDR3 is 14 amino acids. Trimming stripped 1 base from V and 8 bases from J, with 12 bases between. The V gene's germline CDR1 is SGDLS and CDR2 YYNGEE. The CDR3 reads CASSVLRDPEKLFF. CDR3 nucleotide sequence: TGTGCCAGCAGCGTATTAAGGGACCCAGAAAAACTGTTTTTT.

This chain connects TRBV6-5 to TRBJ2-2; D may be TRBD2 (6 bases). V lost 11 bases and J 6 bases, leaving 19 bases between the germline ends. The CDR3 is made up of 14 amino acids. Germline CDR1 MNHEY, CDR2 SVGAGI. CDR3 in amino acids: CAVLRRSGAGELFF. The CDR3 DNA follows: TGTGCCGTACTCAGGCGTTCGGGGGCCGGGGAGCTGTTTTTT.

The rearrangement uses TRBV5-4 and TRBJ2-1, with D perhaps matching TRBD1 (6 bases). The CDR3 has 16 amino acids. Germline lookup yields CDR1 SGHNT and CDR2 YYREEE (reference sequence). Trimming stripped 1 base from V and 5 bases from J, with 16 bases between. CDR3 nucleotides: TGTGCCAGCAGCTTGCCACCCATGACAGGACACAATGAGCAGTTCTTC. Its translation: CASSLPPMTGHNEQFF.

This clone was recorded only once. V and J are TRBV27 and TRBJ2-5, with D unresolved. The CDR3 length is 14 residues. CDR1 is MNHEY and CDR2 is SMNVEV in the germline V gene (reference sequence). V lost 4 bases and J 4 bases, leaving 13 bases between the germline ends. The CDR3: CASSSSRFPETQYF. The CDR3 nucleotides are TGTGCCAGCAGTTCCTCTCGGTTTCCAGAGACCCAGTACTTC.

This chain uses TRBV5-6 with TRBJ1-5, with D hard to call. Trimming took 0 bases from V and 5 from J, leaving 3 bases between them. Germline-derived CDR1 and CDR2 are SGHDT and YYEEEE. This CDR3 region has 12 residues. The DNA for the CDR3 is TGTGCCAGCAGCTTGGTCGATCAGCCCCAGCATTTT. As protein: CASSLVDQPQHF. The entire variable domain, with the rest obtained from reference TRBV5-6 and TRBJ1-5, is as follows: DAGVTQSPTHLIKTRGQQVTLRCSPKSGHDTVSWYQQALGQGPQFIFQYYEEEERQRGNFPDRFSGHQFPNYSSELNVNALLLGDSALYLCASSLVDQPQHFGDGTRLSIL.

J is TRBJ1-1 and V is TRBV27, with TRBD1 matching over 9 bases. With 4 bases clipped from V and 3 bases from J, the junction kept 6 bases outside the gene matches. The CDR3 length is 15 residues. The germline V gene encodes CDR1 MNHEY and CDR2 SMNVEV (reference sequence). CDR3 nucleotide sequence: TGTGCCAGCAGTTCGCCTCGACAGGGGGACACTGAAGCTTTCTTT. Its translation is CASSSPRQGDTEAFF.

CDR3: CAISGDILSQPQHF. CDR3 nucleotide sequence: TGTGCCATCAGTGGGGACATCCTTTCTCAGCCCCAGCATTTT. The rearrangement joins TRBV10-3 to TRBJ1-5, with a tentative D call TRBD1 (6 bases). V lost 4 bases to trimming and J lost 6 bases, with 13 bases between them. CDR1 ENHRY and CDR2 SYGVKD come from the germline V gene. This CDR3 is 14 amino acids long.

This clone was detected only a few times. One end of the junction does not line up with germline, which may come from a read error. The rearrangement uses TRBV7-2 and TRBJ1-2; D is perhaps TRBD1 (5 bases). Germline CDR1 reads SGHTA; CDR2 reads FQGNSA. This CDR3 region has 13 residues. The CDR3 spells CASSLVGGRTPYF. In DNA form, the CDR3 reads TGTGCCAGCAGCTTAGTAGGAGGGAGGACACCATACTTC.

This clone is a singleton in its sample. The chain recombines TRBV14 with TRBJ1-5, with D unclear. Deletions cut 7 bases from V and 0 bases from J, with 13 bases between. Looked up from germline, CDR1 is SGHDN and CDR2 is FVKESK. The CDR3 has 15 amino acids. The CDR3 protein is CASTSGQDSNQPQHF. The CDR3 coding sequence is TGTGCCAGCACCTCCGGGCAGGATAGCAATCAGCCCCAGCATTTT.

The rearrangement links TRBV2 to TRBJ2-1; 8 nucleotides align to TRBD2. V trimming: 4 bases; J trimming: 9 bases; junction bases outside the gene matches: 8. The CDR3 consists of 14 residues. Germline-derived CDR1 and CDR2 are SNHLY and FYNNEI. CDR3 sequence: CASSVRGGPGEQFF. The CDR3 nucleotides are TGTGCCAGCAGTGTTCGGGGGGGGCCGGGTGAGCAGTTCTTC.